This T cell receptor beta chain was sequenced during a study of cytomegalovirus exposure and HLA in healthy donors (dated by TCRdb to 2015 to 2018). The study in broad terms: An earlier analysis of roughly 500 of the donors reported 250 to 300 Gb of sequence data and 95 million to 130 million unique TCR beta sequences obtained from about 179 million T cells. The genetic ancestry cluster associated with self-reported Caucasian donors included around 76% of the 398 genotyped donors. The later analysis used no new phenotypic data to find candidate immune exposures, relying instead on TCR beta sequences and their occurrence across donors. To decide whether each TCR beta V gene segment behaved as functional or pseudogenic, an earlier analysis of some 600 of the donors relied on high-throughput TCR beta sequencing. The T cell repertoires of 550 to 850 subjects were profiled by immunosequencing and related to cytomegalovirus serostatus. Typing coverage differed by locus: A, B, C, DRB1 and DQB1 were typed in roughly 620-640 donors, DQA1 in 500 to 550, DPA1 in 606, and DPB1 in roughly 470. Donor age, sex, ethnicity and CMV serostatus were compiled together with the repertoire data. Every repertoire in the discovery cohort had been generated on one and the same sequencing platform. About five DR-DQ haplotypes were handled as single units for association and clustering because linkage in the cohort was strong. A separate validation cohort of over 95 different subjects was used in addition to the roughly 670-subject first cohort. On average, 235,054 unique TCR beta nucleotide sequences were sequenced per donor among more than 350 genotyped donors of the cohort, with roughly a sixth of those sequences being non-productive. The study aimed to test whether cataloging public T cell receptors could reveal signatures of past pathogen exposure. Approximately 300 gigabases of sequencing data and roughly 81 million unique TCR sequences made up an early release that covered 500 to 650 HLA-typed donors. Both class I and class II loci were covered by HLA typing, at four-digit resolution. To predict cytomegalovirus infection status, the study brought together high-throughput TCR immunosequencing, statistical association of individual TCRs with disease status, and machine learning. A later genetic analysis took genome-wide SNP genotypes for about 55% of the roughly 670 donors and used that subset as a discovery cohort. A later analysis re-examined previously published TCR beta repertoires from just over 650 donors and added high-resolution HLA genotyping to investigate patterns of TCR occurrence.

The cohort comprised approximately 700 healthy bone marrow donors. At the time of sampling, all cohort members were nominally healthy, though unrecorded immune exposures were likely present. The donor tested CMV seronegative and was one of the 352 seronegative cohort members. Each donor provided a peripheral blood sample, and peripheral blood mononuclear cells were used for TCR beta sequencing. Genomic DNA extraction from the blood cell samples was performed with the Qiagen DNeasy Blood Extraction Kit. With respect to this clone: What antigen it recognizes has not been identified. Per-base quality was not reported, and no clone a single base away is much larger than it.

The V end loses 5 bases and the J end loses 3 bases, and a stretch of 6 bases separates them. The CDR1 and CDR2 encoded by the germline V gene are SGHRS and YFSETQ. The CDR3 spans 13 residues, from the cysteine through the phenylalanine. The sequence is cut down to CDR3 DNA, 39 bases in frame from base 1. Receptor libraries were prepared by the immunoSEQ multiplex PCR assay. The multiplex PCR relied on a mix of 60 forward primers for TCR Vbeta segments and 13 reverse primers for TCR Jbeta segments. Amplification of the CDR3 region of rearranged TCR beta genes was performed with a multiplex PCR assay on genomic DNA. The amplified TCR beta libraries were sequenced on the Illumina HiSeq System as 87-base-pair reads. The paper's processing steps were these. A later analysis counted approximately 84 million unique TCR beta chains across the 650 to 800 repertoires, and 9 million to 14 million of these chains were shared by at least two donors. A nearest-neighbor algorithm error-corrected the raw reads and collapsed the reads into unique sequences, merging closely related sequences to remove PCR and sequencing errors. To assign V, D and J gene segments, CDR3 sequences were aligned to IMGT reference sequences. For a sequence to be retained, a match of at least six nucleotides to both a V gene segment and a J gene segment was required. A rearrangement counted as productive if the CDR3 had no stop codons and remained in frame with V and J, and every other rearrangement counted as non-productive. CDR3 was defined by IMGT convention, running from the second conserved V-encoded cysteine to the conserved J-encoded phenylalanine. The earlier analysis of approximately 500 of the donors excluded sequences that lacked an unambiguous match to a single V gene segment. An earlier analysis of roughly 590 of the donors called V segments functional above 56.7% productive rearrangements and segregating when the between-donor standard deviation exceeded 5%. A statistical classification framework was developed to diagnose cytomegalovirus status using the catalog of TCR beta chain sequences. In a later analysis, TCR nucleotide sequences were compared against IMGT/GENE-DB human TR gene sequences so that V and J genes could be assigned. A later analysis assigned CDR3 sequences and most-parsimonious VDJ recombination scenarios with the TCRdist pipeline. In a later analysis, every TCR beta chain was defined by the combination of its CDR3 amino acid sequence and its V-gene family, and reads without a unique V-gene family were dropped. A later analysis removed several hundred highly shared, low-generation-probability nucleotide sequences to deal with suspected cross-contamination and a sequencing artifact. In a later analysis, a clonal expansion index for each public chain was calculated from normalized within-repertoire ranks of inferred template counts. Generation probabilities in a later analysis came from a VDJ recombination model fitted to out-of-frame rearrangements, and those results were checked against IGoR. In a later analysis, hypergeometric tests were used to score TCR-TCR, TCR-HLA and TCR-CMV co-occurrence, with a repertoire-size bias correction applied to TCR pairs. To estimate false discovery rates, a later analysis permuted the HLA or CMV assignments 20 times. In a later analysis, co-occurring TCRs were grouped using DBSCAN, and TCRdist sequence similarity was added for clustering within HLA-allele-positive subsets. Co-occurrence clustering excluded repertoires with fewer than 30,000 or more than 120,000 public chains, plus five with anomalous nucleotide sharing. The source is immuneACCESS, and TCRdb retained only in-frame sequences with V and J called. Part of the clones is not carried over; for the studies checked, unresolved V genes explain less than half of this, and the remainder is unexplained. V and J calls and clone size are copied from that table; D and trimming were computed from the DNA. This sample comprises about 200,000 clones, approximately 85% of them detected only once. 2.7% of the sample lies in the top ten.

What the research found in general, with its limitations: It was suggested by the authors that the approach could potentially be generalized to other disease states and immunological phenotypes. An earlier analysis of 450 to 750 of the donors showed that most TCR beta V segments appeared in productive rearrangements either about 87% or about 30% of the time, which broadly matched IMGT annotations. The sequencing pipeline was judged likely to have produced a cluster of highly shared sequence variants as a technical artifact. According to a later analysis, TCR association rates differed among HLA loci, with DRB1 alleles showing the most associated TCRs and HLA-C alleles showing the fewest. Because counts were too low, seventeen rarely observed V segments, including chromosome 9 orphons, were left out of the earlier analysis of several hundred of the donors. Because HLA typing was unavailable for some donors at each locus, only the typed subset was used in association tests. In a later analysis, several top co-occurrence clusters were reported to appear linked to parvovirus B19, influenza, CMV and Epstein-Barr virus. A later genetic analysis associated a missense DCLRE1C variant with V-gene and J-gene trimming of TCR beta chains, and an independent cohort replicated the association. Most TCR sequences were seen in very few donors, while some public TCRs were found in many individuals. Compared with the 666-donor mean, donors in an Asian-associated ancestry cluster had fewer N-insertions in productive TCRs, according to a later genetic analysis. A later analysis found that HLA-associated TCR beta chains were more clonally expanded and had lower generation probabilities than equally common non-associated chains. The 87-base-pair reads could not distinguish some IMGT-functional V segments, including TRBV6-2 and TRBV6-3, so those segments were excluded. In a later analysis, over 15,000 TCR beta sequences were associated with specific HLA alleles at a false discovery rate of 0.05. Roughly uniform sequencing depth across donors was assumed in presence/absence analyses, although this assumption may not hold. A few of the identified cytomegalovirus-associated TCR beta chains were confirmed in vitro to be specific for cytomegalovirus antigens. Most CMV-associated TCR beta chains appeared to be HLA-restricted in a later analysis, and the HLA associations seemed to be driven largely by CMV exposure. A further reported finding was that TCR beta sequences accurately predicted the HLA-A and HLA-B alleles for most subjects in the first cohort. The study gave a list of more than 150 TCR beta chains associated with cytomegalovirus. Linkage disequilibrium might explain the correlated functional status among segregating V segments, but an unknown experimental factor could not be excluded. Only TCR beta chains were sequenced in this cohort, and the absence of alpha or paired-chain data limited detectable features. CMV serostatus was the only immune exposure information available for the cohort. Assigning TCR associations to individual alleles was difficult when HLA alleles, especially DR and DQ, strongly co-occurred. The classifier was reported to diagnose cytomegalovirus status with high specificity and sensitivity in both the original cohort and the validation cohort.

The sequence is built from TRBV5-1 and TRBJ2-6; TRBD2 is possibly the D segment (5 matching bases). Sequencing input: PBMCs. This receptor was identified in a middle-aged woman in good health and CMV-seronegative. The CDR3 amino acid sequence is: CASRADGANVLTF. The sequence in DNA is TGCGCCAGCAGAGCGGATGGGGCCAACGTCCTGACTTTC.